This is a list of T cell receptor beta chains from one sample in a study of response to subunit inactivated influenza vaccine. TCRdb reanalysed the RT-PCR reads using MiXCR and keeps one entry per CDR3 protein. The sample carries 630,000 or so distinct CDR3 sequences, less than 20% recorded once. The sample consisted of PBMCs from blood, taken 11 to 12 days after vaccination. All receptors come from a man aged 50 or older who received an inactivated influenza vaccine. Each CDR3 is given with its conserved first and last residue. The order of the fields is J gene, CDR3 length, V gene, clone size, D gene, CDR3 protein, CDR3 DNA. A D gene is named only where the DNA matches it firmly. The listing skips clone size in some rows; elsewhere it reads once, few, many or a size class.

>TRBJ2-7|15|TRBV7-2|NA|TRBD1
CASSLVVGQGSKQYF
TGTGCCAGCAGCTTAGTTGTGGGACAGGGTTCCAAGCAGTACTTC
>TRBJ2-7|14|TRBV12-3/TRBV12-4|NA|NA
CASSLVSSYNEQYF
TGTGCCAGCAGTTTGGTGAGCTCCTACAATGAGCAGTACTTC
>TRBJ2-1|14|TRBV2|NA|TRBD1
CASSASGTGNEQFF
TGTGCCAGCAGTGCCTCCGGGACAGGGAATGAGCAGTTCTTC
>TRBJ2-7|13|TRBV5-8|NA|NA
CASSPGPGCPQYF
TGTGCCAGCAGCCCCGGTCCCGGCTGCCCGCAGTACTTC
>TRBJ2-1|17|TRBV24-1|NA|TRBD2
CATSDTGTSGIFNEQFF
TGTGCCACCAGTGATACCGGGACTAGCGGGATCTTCAATGAGCAGTTCTTC
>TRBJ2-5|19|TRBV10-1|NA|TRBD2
CASMAPKLAGLPYQETQYF
TGCGCCAGCATGGCTCCGAAACTAGCGGGGCTTCCGTACCAAGAGACCCAGTACTTC
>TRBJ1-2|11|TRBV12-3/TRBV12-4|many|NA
CASSRDYGYTF
TGTGCCAGCAGTAGGGACTATGGCTACACCTTC
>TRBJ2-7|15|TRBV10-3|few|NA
CATQDGENPPYEQYF
TGTGCCACCCAAGACGGCGAAAACCCACCCTACGAGCAGTACTTC
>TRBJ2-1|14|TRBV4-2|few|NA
CASSQDAGLGVQFF
TGTGCCAGCAGCCAAGATGCAGGTCTAGGGGTGCAGTTCTTC
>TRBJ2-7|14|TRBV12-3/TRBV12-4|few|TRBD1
CASSSRTGYGEQYF
TGTGCCAGCAGTTCCCGGACAGGGTACGGCGAGCAGTACTTC
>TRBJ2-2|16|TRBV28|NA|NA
CASTALGTPNTGELFF
TGTGCCAGCACCGCTCTCGGGACACCTAACACCGGGGAGCTGTTTTTT
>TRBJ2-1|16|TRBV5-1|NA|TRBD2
CASSMGPGLAGNEQFF
TGCGCCAGCAGCATGGGGCCGGGACTAGCGGGCAATGAGCAGTTCTTC
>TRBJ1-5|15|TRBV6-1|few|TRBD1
CASSDDRAVVGPQHF
TGTGCCAGCAGCGACGACAGGGCCGTGGTTGGGCCCCAGCATTTT
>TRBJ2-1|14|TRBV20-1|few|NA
CSAPKRYIVDEQFF
TGCAGTGCTCCAAAGAGGTATATTGTTGATGAGCAGTTCTTC
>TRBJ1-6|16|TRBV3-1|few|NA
CASSQGLPSRQGPLHF
TGTGCCAGCAGCCAAGGTCTACCTTCCCGGCAGGGCCCCCTCCACTTT
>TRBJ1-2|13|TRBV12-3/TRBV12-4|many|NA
CASSVTGLRGYTF
TGTGCCAGCAGTGTCACAGGCCTTCGAGGCTACACCTTC
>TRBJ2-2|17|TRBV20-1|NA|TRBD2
CSAYGTSDYHLTGELFF
TGCAGTGCCTATGGGACTAGCGACTATCACCTCACCGGGGAGCTGTTTTTT
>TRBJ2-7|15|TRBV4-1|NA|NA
CASSQELHRSYEQYF
TGCGCCAGCAGCCAAGAACTCCACAGATCCTACGAGCAGTACTTC
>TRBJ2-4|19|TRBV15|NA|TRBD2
CATSRDAASGGASGNIQYF
TGTGCCACCAGCAGAGATGCGGCTAGCGGGGGGGCGTCGGGAAACATTCAGTACTTC
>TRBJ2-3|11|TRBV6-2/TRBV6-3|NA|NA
CASKVTDTQYF
TGTGCCAGCAAGGTCACGGATACGCAGTATTTT
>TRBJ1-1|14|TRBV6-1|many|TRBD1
CASSDGTVNTEAFF
TGTGCCAGCAGTGACGGGACAGTGAACACTGAAGCTTTCTTT
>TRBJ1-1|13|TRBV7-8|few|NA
CASSFSPNTEAFF
TGTGCCAGCAGCTTCTCCCCGAACACTGAAGCTTTCTTT
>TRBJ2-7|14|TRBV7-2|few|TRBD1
CASSLNRGPDEQYF
TGTGCCAGCAGCTTAAACAGGGGGCCCGACGAGCAGTACTTC
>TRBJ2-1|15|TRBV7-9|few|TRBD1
CASSFPLDREDEQFF
TGTGCCAGCAGCTTCCCATTGGACAGGGAGGATGAGCAGTTCTTC